One sample yielded the 27 T cell receptor beta chains listed below, sequenced in a study of a mutant IDH1 vaccine in newly diagnosed glioma. No antigen has been assigned to these receptors. Described time point: week 47, end of study. Each vaccine dose was 300 ug of mutant IDH1 20-mer peptide, with topical imiquimod. Sequencing used immunoSEQ multiplex PCR; TCRdb keeps in-frame clones, though not all of them. The sample gives tens of thousands of clones, roughly 87% of which show up once; around 3.5% is in the top ten. This specimen consisted of PBMCs, obtained from a glioma patient whose treatment included an IDH1 peptide vaccine. Source of these receptors: a woman aged 45-60 years with glioma.

The chain recombines TRBV19 with TRBJ1-5, with D possibly matching TRBD1 (5 bases). Germline CDR1 is LNHDA and CDR2 is SQIVND (reference sequence). V lost 5 bases, J lost 2 bases, and 16 bases lay in between. There are 16 residues in the CDR3. CDR3 in DNA: TGTGCCAGTAGTCTCCGACGCTCGGGGGGCAATCAGCCCCAGCATTTT. It is translated as CASSLRRSGGNQPQHF.

CDR3 region: CASSPRPDSGNTIYF. The CDR3 region has the DNA TGTGCCAGCAGCCCCCGCCCCGACTCTGGAAACACCATATATTTT. The chain has TRBV9 and TRBJ1-3; D is ambiguous. Trimming left V 4 bases short and J 0 bases short, with 11 bases between. Germline lookup yields CDR1 SGDLS and CDR2 YYNGEE. The CDR3 spans 15 residues. Full variable domain (missing parts from reference TRBV9 and TRBJ1-3): DSGVTQTPKHLITATGQRVTLRCSPRSGDLSVYWYQQSLDQGLQFLIQYYNGEERAKGNILERFSAQQFPDLHSELNLSSLELGDSALYFCASSPRPDSGNTIYFGEGSWLTVV.

The rearrangement uses TRBV5-1 and TRBJ2-5, with 8 bases identical to TRBD2. The CDR3 runs 16 residues. Unmatched junction bases numbered 12, after V lost 4 bases and J lost 4 bases. Germline V gene data show CDR1 as SGHRS and CDR2 as YFSETQ. The CDR3 nucleotides are TGCGCCAGCAGCCTCGCCGGGGGACTAGAATTAGAGACCCAGTACTTC. Protein: CASSLAGGLELETQYF.

The chain has TRBV7-3 and TRBJ2-1; 11 positions agree with TRBD2. This CDR3 comprises 15 residues. V lost 4 bases to trimming and J lost 7 bases; unmatched junction nucleotides: 6. CDR1 SGHTA and CDR2 FQGTGA come from the germline V gene. CDR3 bases: TGTGCCAGCAGCTCCCTAGCGGGGGGAGAGAATGAGCAGTTCTTC. It codes for CASSSLAGGENEQFF.

The V and J genes are TRBV2 and TRBJ1-2; 10 nucleotides line up with TRBD1. Germline loops: CDR1 SNHLY, CDR2 FYNNEI. After removal of 6 bases from V and 4 bases from J, the junction contained 8 bases not matched to a gene. The CDR3 totals 15 residues. The CDR3 here is CASRSDRGGSYGYTF. The DNA of the CDR3 is TGTGCCAGCAGGTCGGACAGGGGGGGAAGCTATGGCTACACCTTC.

This clone was picked up a small number of times. V and J are TRBV7-9 and TRBJ2-2; 8 bases line up with TRBD2. The CDR3 has 16 residues. Germline assignment: CDR1 SEHNR and CDR2 FQNEAQ (reference sequence). V dropped 4 bases and J dropped 0; count of bases not matched to a gene: 4. CDR3 DNA: TGTGCCAGCAGCTCAGCGGGGGCCCCGAACACCGGGGAGCTGTTTTTT. It specifies CASSSAGAPNTGELFF.

The CDR3 here is CASSWGGGNTEAFF. Written as DNA, the CDR3 is TGTGCCAGCAGCTGGGGAGGGGGGAACACTGAAGCTTTCTTT. V is TRBV5-6 and J is TRBJ1-1; maybe TRBD1 (6 bases). The CDR3 runs 14 residues. In germline, CDR1 is SGHDT, CDR2 YYEEEE. Trimming left V 3 bases short and J 1 base short, with 10 bases between. Full variable domain (remainder filled in from reference TRBV5-6 and TRBJ1-1): DAGVTQSPTHLIKTRGQQVTLRCSPKSGHDTVSWYQQALGQGPQFIFQYYEEEERQRGNFPDRFSGHQFPNYSSELNVNALLLGDSALYLCASSWGGGNTEAFFGQGTRLTVV.

The V gene is TRBV5-4, the J gene TRBJ2-1, with D perhaps matching TRBD1 (5 bases). The CDR3 sequence is 16 residues long. Trimming left V 4 bases short and J 4 bases short, with 18 bases between. Per the germline V gene, CDR1 is SGHNT and CDR2 is YYREEE (reference sequence). The CDR3 region has the DNA TGTGCCAGCAGCCAGGGAAGAAGGCAGGAGTACAATGAGCAGTTCTTC. It is translated as CASSQGRRQEYNEQFF.

This rearrangement joins TRBV6-1 to TRBJ1-1; D is uncertain. Trimming shortened V by 4 bases and J by 1 base, and 7 bases separated the two germline ends. CDR3 length: 13 amino acids. Germline values: CDR1 MNHNS, CDR2 SASEGT. CDR3 loop: CASSAKGNTEAFF. Written as DNA, the CDR3 is TGTGCCAGCAGTGCGAAGGGGAACACTGAAGCTTTCTTT.

The gene calls are TRBV6-5 and TRBJ1-1; tentatively, D is TRBD1 (6 bases). Trimming pared 7 bases from V and 3 bases from J, leaving 15 bases between. This CDR3 is 14 amino acids long. Germline lookup yields CDR1 MNHEY and CDR2 SVGAGI. The CDR3 DNA follows: TGTGCCAGCAACTGGGGCAGGGGAGACACTGAAGCTTTCTTT. It codes for CASNWGRGDTEAFF.

V usage is TRBV2 and J usage is TRBJ1-2; no clear D. Trimming removed 8 bases at V and 2 bases at J, with 9 bases between. The germline CDR1 and CDR2 sequences are SNHLY and FYNNEI. CDR3 length equals 12 residues. Here the CDR3 reads CASEEGNYGYTF. Here the CDR3 DNA reads TGTGCCAGCGAAGAAGGCAACTATGGCTACACCTTC.

V is TRBV7-9 and J is TRBJ2-7, with D possibly being TRBD1 (7 bases). With 5 bases removed from V and 3 bases from J, the gap between germline ends came to 17 bases. The CDR3 runs to 15 residues. Germline V CDR1 and CDR2: SEHNR, FQNEAQ (reference sequence). The CDR3 DNA follows: TGTGCCAGCAGCGGAGGGCAGGGGGGAGACTACGAGCAGTACTTC. Amino acids: CASSGGQGGDYEQYF.

This chain links TRBV19 with TRBJ2-5, with D tentatively TRBD1 (5 bases). CDR1 is LNHDA and CDR2 is SQIVND in the germline V gene (reference sequence). The CDR3 is 15 amino acids. V was clipped by 6 bases and J by 5 bases, with 19 bases between them. For the CDR3, the DNA is TGTGCCAGTAGCCCAGGGAACCCATCGAGGGAGACCCAGTACTTC. This codes for CASSPGNPSRETQYF.

The V gene is TRBV9, the J gene TRBJ2-3; 9 bases fit TRBD2. Germline loops: CDR1 SGDLS, CDR2 YYNGEE. V lost 0 bases to trimming and J lost 1 base; unmatched junction nucleotides: 6. This CDR3 region has 17 residues. CDR3 in amino acids: CASSVATRLAGTDTQYF. In nucleotides, the CDR3 is TGTGCCAGCAGCGTAGCTACAAGACTAGCGGGCACAGATACGCAGTATTTT.

The V gene is TRBV19, the J gene TRBJ2-7; tentatively, D is TRBD1 (6 bases). CDR3 length: 13 amino acids. Between the trimmed V and J ends, which lost 6 bases and 7 bases, there was a span of 16 bases. In germline, CDR1 is LNHDA, CDR2 SQIVND (reference sequence). The CDR3 DNA reads as TGTGCCAGTAGGGGGACACTAACTGGAGAGCAGTACTTC. Translating gives CASRGTLTGEQYF.

The V and J genes are TRBV27 and TRBJ2-6, with TRBD1 matching over 7 bases. Per the germline V gene, CDR1 is MNHEY and CDR2 is SMNVEV (reference sequence). The V and J ends lost 3 bases and 0 bases, in that order; junction bases with no gene match: 8. The CDR3 spans 18 residues. CDR3 in amino acids: CASSFETGQLSGANVLTF. CDR3 DNA: TGTGCCAGCAGTTTCGAAACGGGACAGCTCTCTGGGGCCAACGTCCTGACTTTC.

This clone was seen a single time. The chain combines TRBV4-1 with TRBJ2-7, with 7 bases matching TRBD2. Germline values: CDR1 MGHRA, CDR2 YSYEKL. Trimming took 4 bases from V and 0 from J; bases not matched to a gene: 6. CDR3 length: 15 amino acids. The DNA of the CDR3 is TGCGCCAGCAGCCCAGACGGGGGGAGCTCCTACGAGCAGTACTTC. Amino acid sequence: CASSPDGGSSYEQYF.

V and J are TRBV19 and TRBJ2-1; a weak D match, TRBD2 (6 bases). Trimming removed 10 bases from V and 4 bases from J, with 20 bases in between. The germline CDR1 and CDR2 sequences are LNHDA and SQIVND (reference sequence). The CDR3 runs to 15 residues. CDR3 region: CATAGGDLGYNEQFF. CDR3 DNA: TGTGCCACCGCCGGGGGAGACTTAGGGTACAATGAGCAGTTCTTC.

J is TRBJ1-2 and V is TRBV9, with 9 positions matching TRBD1. The germline CDR1 and CDR2 sequences are SGDLS and YYNGEE. This CDR3 is 16 amino acids long. The trim removed 3 bases at V and 0 bases at J, leaving 6 bases unmatched. CDR3 nucleotide sequence: TGTGCCAGCAGCGGGACAGGGGCAACCCCTAACTATGGCTACACCTTC. Its protein is CASSGTGATPNYGYTF. Combining the CDR3 with reference TRBV9 and TRBJ1-2 gives the whole variable domain DSGVTQTPKHLITATGQRVTLRCSPRSGDLSVYWYQQSLDQGLQFLIQYYNGEERAKGNILERFSAQQFPDLHSELNLSSLELGDSALYFCASSGTGATPNYGYTFGSGTRLTVV.

The gene calls are TRBV4-1 and TRBJ1-1, with D unclear. The ends were cut back, 3 bases at V and 1 base at J, with 9 bases in the middle. The germline CDR1 and CDR2 sequences are MGHRA and YSYEKL. There are 14 residues in the CDR3. DNA of the CDR3: TGCGCCAGCAGCCAGGAGATCAGGAACACTGAAGCTTTCTTT. Amino acid sequence: CASSQEIRNTEAFF.

V is TRBV5-4 and J is TRBJ2-5, with TRBD2 as a possible D gene (5 bases). Germline V gene data show CDR1 as SGHNT and CDR2 as YYREEE (reference sequence). CDR3 length: 13 amino acids. V lost 4 bases and J 3 bases, leaving 10 bases between the germline ends. Here the CDR3 reads CASSLPGKETQYF. In DNA, the CDR3 is TGTGCCAGCAGCCTACCCGGGAAAGAGACCCAGTACTTC.

The chain links TRBV27 to TRBJ1-1, with TRBD1 as a possible D gene (5 bases). The CDR3 runs 12 residues. V lost 3 bases and J lost 8, with 10 bases in between. The germline V gene has CDR1 MNHEY and CDR2 SMNVEV (reference sequence). CDR3 protein: CASSLRGGEAFF. CDR3 bases: TGTGCCAGCAGTTTGAGGGGCGGGGAAGCTTTCTTT.

The rearrangement links TRBV6-1 to TRBJ2-7, with D possibly being TRBD1 (6 bases). V dropped 1 base and J dropped 5 bases, with 12 bases sitting between them. The CDR3 consists of 14 residues. In germline, CDR1 is MNHNS, CDR2 SASEGT. The CDR3 sequence is CASSEGQGFDEQYF. CDR3 sequence (DNA): TGTGCCAGCAGTGAAGGGCAGGGGTTCGACGAGCAGTACTTC.

The rearrangement uses TRBV10-3 and TRBJ1-6, with D possibly being TRBD1 (6 bases). This CDR3 has 19 amino acids. V was pared by 0 bases and J by 5 bases, with 20 bases between. The germline gives CDR1 ENHRY, CDR2 SYGVKD. CDR3 sequence reads: CAISESLPKAGTNNSPLHF. The CDR3 DNA sequence: TGTGCCATCAGTGAGTCCCTCCCAAAGGCGGGGACAAATAATTCACCCCTCCACTTT.

The rearrangement joins TRBV5-1 to TRBJ2-7, with D possibly being TRBD1 (6 bases). The germline V gene encodes CDR1 SGHRS and CDR2 YFSETQ. Trimming took off 4 bases at V and 1 base at J, with 9 bases between the two ends. The CDR3 is 13 amino acids. The CDR3 DNA follows: TGCGCCAGCAGCACCGACAGGTCCTACGAGCAGTACTTC. Encoded protein: CASSTDRSYEQYF.

This clone is a singleton in its sample. The V gene is TRBV27, the J gene TRBJ2-7, with TRBD1 matching over 8 bases. The CDR3 is made up of 13 amino acids. The V and J ends lost 7 bases and 5 bases, in that order; junction bases with no gene match: 7. Germline V CDR1 and CDR2: MNHEY, SMNVEV (reference sequence). This CDR3 is CASTRGQGHEQYF. The CDR3 DNA sequence: TGTGCCAGCACCCGAGGACAGGGCCACGAGCAGTACTTC.

The CDR3 reads CASSATGGQRLGTDTQYF. CDR3 DNA sequence: TGTGCCAGCAGCGCCACAGGGGGCCAAAGACTAGGCACAGATACGCAGTATTTT. The chain joins TRBV9 to TRBJ2-3; 9 nucleotides agree with TRBD1. V dropped 3 bases and J dropped 1; count of bases not matched to a gene: 12. The CDR3 sequence is 18 residues long. Germline V lookup: CDR1 SGDLS, CDR2 YYNGEE.